This T cell receptor beta chain was recovered during a study of T cell changes during pregnancy in multiple sclerosis. The germline V gene has CDR1 SNHLY and CDR2 FYNNEI. The length of the CDR3 is 14 residues. V lost 5 bases and J lost 7; bases outside the gene matches: 7. The protocol was immunoSEQ multiplex PCR, while the TCRdb copy is restricted to in-frame clones and leaves out a portion. The top ten hold 0.55% to 0.75% of the sample, which has approximately 45,000 clones, 84% seen once. The receptor's source is a female donor with multiple sclerosis, enrolled in a pregnancy study. Sample: CD4+ T cells from peripheral blood mononuclear cells, taken before pregnancy. The chain links TRBV2 to TRBJ1-2; 10 bases line up with TRBD1. The CDR3 protein is CASSPTGGEGGYTF. The CDR3 DNA reads as TGTGCCAGCAGTCCGACAGGGGGCGAGGGTGGCTACACCTTC.